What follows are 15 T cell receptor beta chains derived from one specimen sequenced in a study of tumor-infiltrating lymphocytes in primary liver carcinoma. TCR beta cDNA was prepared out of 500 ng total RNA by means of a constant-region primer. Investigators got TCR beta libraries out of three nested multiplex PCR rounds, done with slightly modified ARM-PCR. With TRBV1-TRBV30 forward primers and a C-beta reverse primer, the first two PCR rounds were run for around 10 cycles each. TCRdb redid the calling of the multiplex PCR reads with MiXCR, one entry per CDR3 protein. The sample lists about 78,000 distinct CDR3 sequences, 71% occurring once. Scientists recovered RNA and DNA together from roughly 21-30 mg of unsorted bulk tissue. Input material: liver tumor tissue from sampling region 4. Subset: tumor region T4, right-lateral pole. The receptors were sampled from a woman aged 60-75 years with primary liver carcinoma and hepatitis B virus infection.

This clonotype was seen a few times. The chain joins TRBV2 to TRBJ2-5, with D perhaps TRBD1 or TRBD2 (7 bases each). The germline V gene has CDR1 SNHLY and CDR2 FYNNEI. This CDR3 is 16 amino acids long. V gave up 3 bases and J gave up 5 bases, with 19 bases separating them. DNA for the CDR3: TGTGCCAGCAGTGAGCCCCTCAGGGGGGGGTTGGAGACCCAGTACTTC. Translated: CASSEPLRGGLETQYF. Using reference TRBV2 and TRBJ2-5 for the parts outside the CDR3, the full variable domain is EPEVTQTPSHQVTQMGQEVILRCVPISNHLYFYWYRQILGQKVEFLVSFYNNEISEKSEIFDDQFSVERPDGSNFTLKIRSTKLEDSAMYFCASSEPLRGGLETQYFGPGTRLLVL.

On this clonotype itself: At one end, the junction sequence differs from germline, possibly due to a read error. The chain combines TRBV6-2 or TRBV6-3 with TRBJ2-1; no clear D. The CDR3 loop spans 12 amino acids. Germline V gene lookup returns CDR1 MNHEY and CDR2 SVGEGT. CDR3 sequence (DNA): TGTGCCAGCAGTTACGGGCAAGATGAGCAGTTATTC. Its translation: CASSYGQDEQLF.

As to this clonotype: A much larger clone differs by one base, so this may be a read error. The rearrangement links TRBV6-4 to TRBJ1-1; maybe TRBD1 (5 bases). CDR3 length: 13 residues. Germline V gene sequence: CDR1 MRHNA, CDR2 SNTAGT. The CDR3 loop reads CASSADSHTDAFF. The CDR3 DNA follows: TGTGCCAGCAGTGCCGACAGTCACACTGATGCTTTCTTT.

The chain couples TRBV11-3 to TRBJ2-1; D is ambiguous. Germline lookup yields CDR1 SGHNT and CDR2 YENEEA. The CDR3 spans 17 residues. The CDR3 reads CACSLNPRSFSYNEQFF. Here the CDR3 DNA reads TGTGCATGCAGCTTAAATCCCAGGAGTTTTTCCTACAATGAGCAGTTCTTC.

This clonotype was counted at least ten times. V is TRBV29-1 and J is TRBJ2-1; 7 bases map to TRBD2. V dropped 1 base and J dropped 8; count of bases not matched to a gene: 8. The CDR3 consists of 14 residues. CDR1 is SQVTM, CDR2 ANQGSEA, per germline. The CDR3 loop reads CSVEGPAGWDEQFF. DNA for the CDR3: TGCAGCGTTGAAGGGCCAGCGGGGTGGGATGAGCAGTTCTTC.

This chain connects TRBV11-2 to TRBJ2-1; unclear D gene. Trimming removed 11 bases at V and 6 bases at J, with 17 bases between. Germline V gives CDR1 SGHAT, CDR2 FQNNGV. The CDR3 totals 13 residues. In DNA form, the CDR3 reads TGTGCCTCGGCCCTTAACTCCAGCAATGAGCAGTTCTTC. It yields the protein CASALNSSNEQFF.

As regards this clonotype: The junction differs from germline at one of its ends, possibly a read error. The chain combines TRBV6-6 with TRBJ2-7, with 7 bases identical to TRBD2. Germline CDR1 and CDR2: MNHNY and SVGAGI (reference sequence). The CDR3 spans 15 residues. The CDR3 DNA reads TGTGCCAGCAGTTATTCGGGCGGGAGTGAATACGAGCACTACTTC. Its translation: CASSYSGGSEYEHYF.

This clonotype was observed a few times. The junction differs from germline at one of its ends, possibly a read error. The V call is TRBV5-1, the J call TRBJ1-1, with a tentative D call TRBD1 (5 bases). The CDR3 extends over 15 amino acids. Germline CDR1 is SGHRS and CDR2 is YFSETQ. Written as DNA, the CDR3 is TGCGCCAGCAGCTCTGACCGGGGAGTGGGGACTGAATCTTTCTTT. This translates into CASSSDRGVGTESFF.

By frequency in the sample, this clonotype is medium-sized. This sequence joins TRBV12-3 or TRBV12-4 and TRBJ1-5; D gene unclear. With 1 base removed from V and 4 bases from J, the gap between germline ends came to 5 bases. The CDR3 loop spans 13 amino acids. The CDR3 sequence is CASSLGENQPQHF. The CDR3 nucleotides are TGTGCCAGCAGTTTAGGGGAGAATCAGCCCCAGCATTTT.

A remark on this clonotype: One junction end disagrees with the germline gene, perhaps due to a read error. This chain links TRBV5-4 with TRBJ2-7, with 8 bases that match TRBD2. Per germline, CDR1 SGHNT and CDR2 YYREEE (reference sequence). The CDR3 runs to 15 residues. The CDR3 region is CASGLAGGRRYEQYF. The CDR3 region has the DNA TGCGCCAGCGGCTTGGCTGGCGGGAGGAGGTACGAGCAGTACTTC. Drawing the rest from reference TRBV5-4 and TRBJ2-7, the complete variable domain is ETGVTQSPTHLIKTRGQQVTLRCSSQSGHNTVSWYQQALGQGPQFIFQYYREEENGRGNFPPRFSGLQFPNYSSELNVNALELDDSALYLCASGLAGGRRYEQYFGPGTRLTVT.

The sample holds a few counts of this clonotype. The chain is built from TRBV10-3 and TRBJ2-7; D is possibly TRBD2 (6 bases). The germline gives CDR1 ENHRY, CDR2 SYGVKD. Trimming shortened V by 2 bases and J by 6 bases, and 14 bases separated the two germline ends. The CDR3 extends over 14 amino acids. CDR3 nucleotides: TGTGCCATCAGTGAGGGCGGGGAACCCTGCGAGCAGTACTTC. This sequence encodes CAISEGGEPCEQYF.

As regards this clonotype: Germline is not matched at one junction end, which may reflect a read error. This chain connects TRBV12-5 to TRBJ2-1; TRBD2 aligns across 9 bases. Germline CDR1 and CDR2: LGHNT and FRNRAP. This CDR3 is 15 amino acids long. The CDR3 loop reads CVSGQTSGLYNEQFF. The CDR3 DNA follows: TGTGTTAGTGGCCAGACTAGCGGCCTATACAATGAGCAATTCTTC.

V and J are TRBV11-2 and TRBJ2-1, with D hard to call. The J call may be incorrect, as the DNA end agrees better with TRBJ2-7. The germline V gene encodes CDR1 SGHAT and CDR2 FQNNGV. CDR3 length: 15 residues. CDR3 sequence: CASSLDGSSYNGQYF. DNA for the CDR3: TGTGCCAGCAGCTTAGATGGTAGCTCCTATAACGGGCAGTACTTC.

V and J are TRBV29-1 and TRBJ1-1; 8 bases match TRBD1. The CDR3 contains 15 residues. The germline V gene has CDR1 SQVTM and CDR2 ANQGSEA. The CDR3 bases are TGCAGTGGGGGACAGGAAGGCTATCAGAACACTGAAGCTTTCTTT. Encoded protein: CSGGQEGYQNTEAFF.

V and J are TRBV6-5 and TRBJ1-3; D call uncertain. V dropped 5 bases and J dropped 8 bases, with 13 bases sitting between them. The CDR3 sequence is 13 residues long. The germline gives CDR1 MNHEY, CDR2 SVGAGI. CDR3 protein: CASSRDSVDTIYF. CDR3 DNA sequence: TGTGCCAGCAGTCGGGATTCTGTAGACACCATATATTTT.